This TCR beta chain emerged from a study of CD8+ T cells in alopecia areata. Background on the study: Among treated patients, oral tofacitinib was administered at 5 to 10 mg twice daily. Study-level points and caveats: Many expanded lesional clones stayed in scalp and blood while on tofacitinib.

V shed 6 bases and J shed 0 bases, with 8 bases lying between them. The CDR3 spans 13 residues. From germline, CDR1 is LNHNV and CDR2 YYDKDF (reference sequence). Extracted RNA was reverse transcribed, and the resulting cDNA served as sequencing template. Sequencing was performed with immunoSEQ multiplex PCR; in TCRdb, only in-frame clones are kept and a portion is missing. The sample holds approximately 200,000 clones, 55% to 70% seen once. Of note for this clone: Its specificity is unknown.

Treatment: oral pan-JAK inhibitor, 5-10 mg twice daily. This receptor was identified in a human donor with alopecia areata. Sequencing was performed on CD4+ T cells sorted from blood, taken at week 4, from a patient treated with tofacitinib. This chain joins TRBV15 and TRBJ2-5; D is unresolved. The CDR3 is CATSFSDQETQYF. Here the CDR3 DNA reads TGTGCCACCAGTTTCAGCGACCAAGAGACCCAGTACTTC.